This TCR beta chain was observed in a study of blood T cell repertoires in COVID-19 (dated by TCRdb to the early 2020s). Notes on the research overall: Samples covering the acute and convalescent phases of COVID-19 were provided by collaborators in the United States, Italy and Spain. Deeply sampled blood TCRbeta repertoires from subjects exposed to, actively infected with, or recovered from COVID-19 were included in the dataset. The samples were drawn from two sources: the first 160 participants of the ongoing ImmuneRACE study, and 1,000 to 1,500 subjects contributed by 6 global collaborators. The repertoires were released in a freely available public database intended as a resource for research on the immune response to SARS-CoV-2. A de-identified subject ID, COVID-19 status, age in years and sex were almost always included in the sample metadata. Where available, HLA class I and class II types were taken from metadata supplied by the sample provider and were not determined by assay-based typing. The material from the prospective study consisted of cDNA or gDNA derived from T cells, B-cell-depleted T cells, or PBMCs. Results and caveats for the whole study, not just this receptor: The quantity of clinical and demographic metadata differed by source and by participant and was supplied without curation.

Collaborating institutions collected whole blood in K2EDTA tubes following their own protocols. Collaborator samples were shipped for TCRbeta analysis as frozen whole blood, isolated PBMCs, or DNA extracted from either sample type. Regarding this clone: No antigen is known for it. No clone much larger than this one lies a single base away; base qualities are absent.

TCRbeta CDR3 regions were amplified from genomic DNA using the immunoSEQ Assay, a bias-controlled multiplex PCR. Processing in the source paper ran as follows. Within the assay, amplification of reference gene primers was used to estimate how many nucleated cells each sample contained. To quantify the absolute abundance of each unique TCRbeta CDR3 rearrangement, sequence reads were collapsed and filtered. Productive Simpson clonality was computed per sample as the square root of Simpson's diversity index over productive rearrangements. TCRdb carries this immuneACCESS record with in-frame sequences only. Its versions omit some clonotypes, under half of them owing to an unresolved V gene in the studies checked, with the rest unexplained. That table is the source of V, J and clone size, and D and trimming were worked out from the DNA. A total of roughly 670,000 clones appear in this sample, just under 90% of them only once. Of the sample, under 0.3% is held by the ten largest clones.

From the germline V gene, CDR1 is MNHEY and CDR2 is SVGAGI. Taken from cysteine to phenylalanine, the CDR3 has 14 residues. Only the CDR3 DNA stays, 42 bases, in frame from base 1. V was cut back by 6 bases and J by 4 bases, leaving a gap of 12 bases between them. The TCR originated in a woman aged 18-29 years with acute or convalescent COVID-19. The rearranged chain carries TRBV6-5 and TRBJ2-2; D gene: possibly TRBD1, on 5 matching bases. The sequenced sample was peripheral blood. The CDR3 protein: CASRQQDITGELFF. In nucleotide form, the sequence is TGTGCCAGCAGACAGCAGGACATCACCGGGGAGCTGTTTTTT.